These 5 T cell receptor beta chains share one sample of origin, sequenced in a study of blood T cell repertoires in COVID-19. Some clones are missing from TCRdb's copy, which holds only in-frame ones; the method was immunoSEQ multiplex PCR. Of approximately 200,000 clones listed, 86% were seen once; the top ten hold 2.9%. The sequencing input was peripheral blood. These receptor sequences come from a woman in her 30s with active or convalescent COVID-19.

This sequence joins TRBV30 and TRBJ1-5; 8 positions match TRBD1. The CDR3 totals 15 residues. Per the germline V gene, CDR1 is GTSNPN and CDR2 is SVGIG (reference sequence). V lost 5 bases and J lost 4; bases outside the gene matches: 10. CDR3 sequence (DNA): TGTGCCTGGGGATCAGGGGGCTCGGGTAATCAGCCCCAGCATTTT. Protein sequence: CAWGSGGSGNQPQHF.

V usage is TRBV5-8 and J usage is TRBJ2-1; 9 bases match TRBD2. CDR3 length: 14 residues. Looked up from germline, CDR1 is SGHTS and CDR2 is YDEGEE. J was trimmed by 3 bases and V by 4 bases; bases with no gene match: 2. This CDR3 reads CASSNSGSYNEQFF. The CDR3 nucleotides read TGTGCCAGCAGCAATAGCGGGAGCTACAATGAGCAGTTCTTC.

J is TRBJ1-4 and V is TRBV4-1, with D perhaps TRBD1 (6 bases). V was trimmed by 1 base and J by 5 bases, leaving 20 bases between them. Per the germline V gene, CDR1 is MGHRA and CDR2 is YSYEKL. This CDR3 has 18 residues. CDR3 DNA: TGCGCCAGCAGCCAAGGGCGCGGGGGGCGCAGGGAAAATGAAAAACTGTTTTTT. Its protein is CASSQGRGGRRENEKLFF.

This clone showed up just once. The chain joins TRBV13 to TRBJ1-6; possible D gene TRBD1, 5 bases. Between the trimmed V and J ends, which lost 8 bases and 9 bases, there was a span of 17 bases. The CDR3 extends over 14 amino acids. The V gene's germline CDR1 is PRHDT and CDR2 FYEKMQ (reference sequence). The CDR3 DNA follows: TGTGCCAGCGCCAGCGGGGGGGGTAGTTCACCCCTCCACTTT. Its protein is CASASGGGSSPLHF.

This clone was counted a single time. This chain's CDR3 is CASSSGRGVNEQYF. For the CDR3, the DNA is TGTGCCAGCAGTTCCGGAAGGGGCGTGAACGAGCAGTACTTC. The chain employs TRBV13 and TRBJ2-7, with a weak D call TRBD1 (5 bases). The CDR3 runs to 14 residues. Germline V lookup: CDR1 PRHDT, CDR2 FYEKMQ (reference sequence). Trimming removed 6 bases from V and 5 bases from J, with 17 bases in between.